One sample yielded the 13 T cell receptor beta chains listed below, sequenced in a study of cytomegalovirus exposure and HLA in healthy donors. Using immunoSEQ multiplex PCR, the repertoire was profiled, and TCRdb retains in-frame clones only, with some absent. The table includes 160,000 or so clones, 88% detected once. Sequencing was carried out using PBMCs. The receptor source for this set is a man aged 18-30 years in good health and CMV-seronegative.

This rearrangement joins TRBV28 to TRBJ1-4; 7 bases align to TRBD1. The CDR3 extends over 16 amino acids. V was pared by 7 bases and J by 2 bases, with 10 bases of the junction left unmatched. Germline V gives CDR1 MDHEN, CDR2 SYDVKM. The CDR3 reads CASTLDRLKTNEKLFF. The CDR3 region has the DNA TGTGCCAGCACCCTGGACAGGCTCAAGACTAATGAAAAACTGTTTTTT.

This chain connects TRBV6-5 to TRBJ2-1, with 14 bases lining up with TRBD2. Per the germline V gene, CDR1 is MNHEY and CDR2 is SVGAGI. Trimming took 4 bases from V and 8 from J; bases not matched to a gene: 7. This CDR3 is 16 amino acids long. The chain's CDR3 is CASSSGLAGEGYEQFF. The CDR3 bases are TGTGCCAGCAGTTCGGGACTAGCGGGAGAAGGCTATGAGCAGTTCTTC.

J is TRBJ1-1 and V is TRBV2, with 7 nucleotides matching TRBD1. The ends lost 5 bases at V and 0 bases at J; junction bases unmatched: 3. The V gene's germline CDR1 is SNHLY and CDR2 FYNNEI. CDR3 length: 14 residues. CDR3: CASSHRGLNTEAFF. The CDR3, as DNA: TGTGCCAGCAGTCACAGGGGTTTGAACACTGAAGCTTTCTTT.

This chain links TRBV11-3 with TRBJ2-5; TRBD1 matches at 8 bases. Trimming at V came to 6 bases and at J to 4 bases, leaving 4 bases not matched to a gene. Germline assignment: CDR1 SGHNT and CDR2 YENEEA. This CDR3 is 13 amino acids long. The CDR3 DNA follows: TGTGCCAGCAGAGGACAGGGAGGAGAGACCCAGTACTTC. The encoded protein is CASRGQGGETQYF.

The genes are TRBV10-2 and TRBJ2-7; D might be TRBD1 (6 bases). From germline, CDR1 is WSHSY and CDR2 SAAADI. The V and J ends lost 3 bases and 7 bases respectively, with 16 bases between them. The CDR3 runs to 14 residues. The CDR3 here is CASSDPGRQGEQYF. The CDR3 DNA is TGCGCCAGCAGTGACCCCGGCAGGCAGGGGGAGCAGTACTTC.

The gene calls are TRBV6-5 and TRBJ2-3, with 8 bases that match TRBD2. The junction had 8 bases not matched to a gene; V was cut back by 6 bases and J by 3 bases. The CDR3 is 15 residues long. CDR1 MNHEY and CDR2 SVGAGI come from the germline V gene. CDR3 DNA: TGTGCCAGCAGAACCGGGGGGGCTCGAACAGATACGCAGTATTTT. The encoded protein is CASRTGGARTDTQYF.

This rearrangement joins TRBV7-6 to TRBJ1-2, with 7 bases lining up with TRBD1. Germline V CDR1 and CDR2: SGHVS, FNYEAQ. The CDR3 covers 15 residues. V lost 1 base, J lost 7 bases, and 9 bases stayed unmatched. The CDR3 spells CASSLGPGTASGYTF. The CDR3 nucleotides read TGTGCCAGCAGCTTAGGCCCCGGGACAGCTTCTGGCTACACCTTC.

The chain joins TRBV7-9 to TRBJ1-1; D is unresolved. The length of the CDR3 is 15 residues. The V gene's germline CDR1 is SEHNR and CDR2 FQNEAQ (reference sequence). Between the trimmed V and J ends, which lost 2 bases and 5 bases, there was a span of 15 bases. The CDR3 coding sequence is TGTGCCAGCAGCTTAACGGCAGGACTTACGACTGAAGCTTTCTTT. Protein sequence: CASSLTAGLTTEAFF.

This clone has a handful of counts. The chain links TRBV15 to TRBJ1-1; no clear D gene. Germline V lookup: CDR1 LNHNV, CDR2 YYDKDF (reference sequence). Trimming cost V 5 bases and J 11 bases, with 15 bases left between them. The CDR3 covers 12 residues. CDR3 nucleotide sequence: TGTGCCACCAGCGTAGAGGGAGGGTGGGCTTTCTTT. It is translated as CATSVEGGWAFF.

The V and J genes are TRBV11-3 and TRBJ1-3; 7 nucleotides match TRBD1. The germline V gene encodes CDR1 SGHNT and CDR2 YENEEA. Germline trimming cut 5 bases from V and 3 bases from J; bases unmatched to any gene: 4. The CDR3 runs 14 residues. CDR3 nucleotides: TGTGCCAGCAGCACAGGGGCAGGTGGAAACACCATATATTTT. Translation: CASSTGAGGNTIYF. Variable domain in full (rest from reference TRBV11-3 and TRBJ1-3): EAGVVQSPRYKIIEKKQPVAFWCNPISGHNTLYWYLQNLGQGPELLIRYENEEAVDDSQLPKDRFSAERLKGVDSTLKIQPAELGDSAVYLCASSTGAGGNTIYFGEGSWLTVV.

This chain joins TRBV19 and TRBJ1-1; the match to TRBD1 covers 12 bases. This CDR3 is built from 14 residues. V was clipped by 7 bases and J by 5 bases; unmatched bases: 5. Per germline, CDR1 LNHDA and CDR2 SQIVND (reference sequence). CDR3 nucleotide sequence: TGTGCCAGTACTTGGGACAGGGGGCGGACTGAAGCTTTCTTT. Amino acid sequence: CASTWDRGRTEAFF.

The chain is built from TRBV5-1 and TRBJ1-1; 7 nucleotides align to TRBD1. The junction had 7 bases not matched to a gene; V was cut back by 0 bases and J by 5 bases. Germline-derived CDR1 and CDR2 are SGHRS and YFSETQ. This CDR3 region has 15 residues. The DNA of the CDR3 is TGCGCCAGCAGCTTGGGGGCAGGGGGACGGACTGAAGCTTTCTTT. It is translated as CASSLGAGGRTEAFF.

The chain recombines TRBV6-5 with TRBJ2-2, with D possibly being TRBD1 (6 bases). This CDR3 is built from 15 residues. Looked up from germline, CDR1 is MNHEY and CDR2 is SVGAGI. Trimming stripped 6 bases from V and 4 bases from J, with 15 bases between. Here the CDR3 reads CASRYPGVGTGELFF. The CDR3 bases are TGTGCCAGCAGGTACCCAGGGGTCGGCACCGGGGAGCTGTTTTTT.